This is a list of T cell receptor beta chains from one sample in a study of T cell repertoires in ileal Crohn's disease. TCRdb's table, derived via immunoSEQ multiplex PCR, lists solely in-frame clones and lacks some. The sample holds about 1,400 clones, just over 85% seen once. The sample comprised ileal tissue. Receptors originate from an adult with Crohn's disease. Each CDR3 is given with its conserved first and last residue. The D gene is left open where the match is weak. Clone size is given for some rows only: seen once, a few or many times, or a class if the clone is expanded.

>TRBJ1-2|NA|NA|TRBV2
CASSDSDRGYGYTF
TGTGCCAGCAGTGACTCGGATAGGGGGTATGGCTACACCTTC
>TRBJ2-7|NA|NA|TRBV28
CASSFAIAQYF
TGTGCCAGCAGTTTTGCCATCGCGCAGTACTTC
>TRBJ2-6|NA|NA|TRBV28
CASSLSGANVLTF
TGTGCCAGCAGTTTATCTGGGGCCAACGTCCTGACTTTC
>TRBJ2-3|NA|TRBD2|TRBV6-1
CASSPERGFTDTQYF
TGTGCCAGCAGCCCTGAGCGGGGATTCACAGATACGCAGTATTTT
>TRBJ2-3|few|NA|TRBV2
CASSGETTDTQYF
TGTGCCAGCAGTGGCGAAACAACAGATACGCAGTATTTT
>TRBJ2-7|NA|NA|TRBV5-1
CASSLVTGYEQYF
TGCGCCAGCAGCTTGGTCACGGGCTACGAGCAGTACTTC
>TRBJ1-2|NA|NA|TRBV4-1
CASSQDDRNYGYTF
TGCGCCAGCAGCCAAGATGACAGAAACTATGGCTACACCTTC
>TRBJ2-1|NA|TRBD2|TRBV5-1
CASSISGSGYNEQFF
TGCGCCAGCTCGATTAGCGGGAGCGGCTACAATGAGCAGTTCTTC
>TRBJ2-2|NA|NA|TRBV29-1
CSVANTGELFF
TGCAGCGTTGCGAACACCGGGGAGCTGTTTTTT
>TRBJ2-7|NA|TRBD2|TRBV7-8
CASTRGGEQYF
TGTGCCAGCACCCGGGGGGGCGAGCAGTACTTC
>TRBJ2-1|NA|TRBD2|TRBV19
CASSIKRDHYNEQFF
TGTGCCAGTAGTATTAAGCGGGACCATTACAATGAGCAGTTCTTC
>TRBJ1-1|NA|TRBD1|TRBV11-1
CASGDGQGDRAFF
TGTGCCAGCGGCGATGGGCAGGGGGATCGGGCTTTCTTT
>TRBJ2-5|few|TRBD1|TRBV28
CASSPRTGRETQYF
TGTGCCAGCAGTCCCCGGACAGGGAGGGAGACCCAGTACTTC
>TRBJ2-3|NA|TRBD2|TRBV7-2
CASSLRQRGGPDTQYF
TGTGCCAGCAGCCTTAGACAGCGGGGGGGCCCAGATACGCAGTATTTT
>TRBJ2-5|NA|TRBD2|TRBV5-6
CASSPIAGQETQYF
TGTGCCAGCAGCCCTATAGCGGGGCAAGAGACCCAGTACTTC
>TRBJ2-5|NA|NA|TRBV5-1
CASSEERETQYF
TGCGCCAGCAGCGAAGAGAGGGAGACCCAGTACTTC
>TRBJ2-5|NA|NA|TRBV2
CASKGHSGSETQYF
TGTGCCAGCAAAGGACATTCGGGCTCGGAGACCCAGTACTTC
>TRBJ2-1|NA|NA|TRBV5-6
CASGSQLTSEQFF
TGTGCCAGCGGATCACAACTGACTAGTGAACAGTTCTTC
>TRBJ2-3|once|NA|TRBV7-3
CASSLGRGVVDTQYF
TGTGCCAGCAGCCTAGGACGCGGTGTAGTAGATACGCAGTATTTT
>TRBJ1-2|NA|TRBD1|TRBV27
CASRRPAGGMDYGYTF
TGTGCCAGCAGACGCCCGGCAGGGGGTATGGACTATGGCTACACCTTC
>TRBJ1-5|NA|NA|TRBV5-4
CASTVWGSDQPQHF
TGTGCCAGCACCGTCTGGGGTTCGGATCAGCCCCAGCATTTT
>TRBJ2-2|few|TRBD2|TRBV6-1
CASSEGAGGPGELFF
TGTGCCAGCAGTGAAGGAGCGGGGGGGCCCGGGGAGCTGTTTTTT
>TRBJ1-1|NA|NA|TRBV5-4
CASSLLGGTEAFF
TGTGCCAGCAGCTTGCTGGGGGGTACTGAAGCTTTCTTT
>TRBJ2-4|NA|NA|TRBV5-1
CASSSGLAKNIQYF
TGCGCCAGCAGCTCGGGACTAGCCAAAAACATTCAGTACTTC
>TRBJ2-1|few|TRBD2|TRBV10-3
CAISASGGEEDEQFF
TGTGCCATCAGTGCTAGCGGGGGAGAGGAGGATGAGCAGTTCTTC
>TRBJ2-7|few|NA|TRBV20-1
CSILANYEQYF
TGCAGCATTCTAGCGAACTACGAGCAGTACTTC
>TRBJ2-7|NA|NA|TRBV20-1
CSARGLDEQYF
TGCAGTGCCCGGGGGTTAGACGAGCAGTACTTC
>TRBJ2-7|few|NA|TRBV29-1
CSVGGQQYEQYF
TGCAGCGTTGGCGGACAACAGTACGAGCAGTACTTC
>TRBJ2-1|NA|NA|TRBV9
CASSVGYEQFF
TGTGCCAGCAGCGTCGGATATGAGCAGTTCTTC
>TRBJ2-3|NA|NA|TRBV11-3
CASSLGRSTDTQYF
TGTGCCAGCAGCCTCGGAAGGAGCACAGATACGCAGTATTTT
>TRBJ2-7|NA|TRBD1|TRBV10-1
CASSESDRNTYEQYF
TGCGCCAGCAGTGAGTCGGACAGGAACACCTACGAGCAGTACTTC
>TRBJ2-3|few|TRBD1|TRBV4-1
CASSLQWTGISTDTQYF
TGCGCCAGCAGCCTTCAGTGGACAGGAATTAGCACAGATACGCAGTATTTT
>TRBJ2-7|NA|TRBD2|TRBV5-1
CASSPESGGAYEQYF
TGCGCCAGCAGCCCGGAGAGCGGGGGGGCCTACGAGCAGTACTTC
>TRBJ2-1|NA|TRBD1|TRBV5-8
CASSLGQGSYNEQFF
TGTGCCAGCAGCCTGGGACAGGGGTCTTACAATGAGCAGTTCTTC
>TRBJ1-1|NA|NA|TRBV4-2
CASSQMDRGNTEAFF
TGTGCCAGCAGCCAAATGGACAGAGGGAACACTGAAGCTTTCTTT